This is a list of T cell receptor beta chains from one sample in a study of blood T cells in healthy people across ages. From the 5' RACE reads, TCRdb called clonotypes with MiXCR, one entry per CDR3 protein. This table has some 1.8 million distinct CDR3 sequences, about 39% appearing once. Specimen: blood. The receptors derive from a human donor in good health. CDR3s include the opening cysteine and the closing phenylalanine or tryptophan. Fields, in order: J gene, V gene, CDR3 protein.

j_call: TRBJ1-1
v_call: TRBV6-5
cdr3_aa: CASKGGTFNTEAFF

j_call: TRBJ2-7
v_call: TRBV13
cdr3_aa: CASRAGNYEQYF

j_call: TRBJ2-5
v_call: TRBV7-2
cdr3_aa: CASSPARLGGLETQYF

j_call: TRBJ1-1
v_call: TRBV7-3
cdr3_aa: CASSLTGGSGLTEAFF

j_call: TRBJ1-2
v_call: TRBV7-9
cdr3_aa: CASSQTGGFYGYTF

j_call: TRBJ2-1
v_call: TRBV4-1
cdr3_aa: CASSQEVSGTATYNEQFF

j_call: TRBJ2-7
v_call: TRBV2
cdr3_aa: CASSEELPPYEQYF

j_call: TRBJ2-5
v_call: TRBV20-1
cdr3_aa: CSARDEVAETQYF

j_call: TRBJ2-3
v_call: TRBV29-1
cdr3_aa: CSVSGTIVGDTQYF

j_call: TRBJ1-2
v_call: TRBV20-1
cdr3_aa: CSASGPPGQGKNGYTF

j_call: TRBJ2-7
v_call: TRBV14
cdr3_aa: CTSSQGGGWGYNEQYF

j_call: TRBJ2-2
v_call: TRBV7-6
cdr3_aa: CASSGTRPGTGELFF

j_call: TRBJ2-7
v_call: TRBV12-3/TRBV12-4
cdr3_aa: CASSGGGAFFNEQYF

j_call: TRBJ2-1
v_call: TRBV5-5
cdr3_aa: CASQAGWGSGNEQFF

j_call: TRBJ1-1
v_call: TRBV4-1
cdr3_aa: CASSQVKENTEAFF

j_call: TRBJ2-1
v_call: TRBV7-3
cdr3_aa: CASSFGGPVDEQFF

j_call: TRBJ2-7
v_call: TRBV20-1
cdr3_aa: CSARDGWAGTYEQYF

j_call: TRBJ2-7
v_call: TRBV27
cdr3_aa: CASSPSSGQLSYEQYF

j_call: TRBJ2-7
v_call: TRBV20-1
cdr3_aa: CSASSPAADFYEQYF

j_call: TRBJ2-7
v_call: TRBV7-3
cdr3_aa: CASSSAAGKEISYEQYF

j_call: TRBJ2-7
v_call: TRBV7-2
cdr3_aa: CASSGTASSYEQYF

j_call: TRBJ1-2
v_call: TRBV3-1
cdr3_aa: CASSRLAVLGYGYTF

j_call: TRBJ1-2
v_call: TRBV20-1
cdr3_aa: CSAKTGGVPNYGYTF

j_call: TRBJ1-2
v_call: TRBV6-1
cdr3_aa: CASSAGAEYYGYTF

j_call: TRBJ2-5
v_call: TRBV20-1
cdr3_aa: CSDRLGETQYF

j_call: TRBJ2-7
v_call: TRBV7-9
cdr3_aa: CASAEDVTYEQYF

j_call: TRBJ2-7
v_call: TRBV12-3/TRBV12-4
cdr3_aa: CASTGPKTSSYEQYF